Described below is a single TCR beta chain sequence and its context. The antigen is not known. Germline V CDR1 and CDR2: SNHLY, FYNNEI. V was shortened by 4 bases and J by 1 base, with 15 bases between the two germline ends. The CDR3 totals 16 residues. This sample is part of a study of T cell responses to AZD1222 COVID-19 vaccine. Sequencing was performed with immunoSEQ multiplex PCR; in TCRdb, only in-frame clones are kept and a portion is missing. The sample has 80,000 to 90,000 clones, 92% seen once. Study observations and caveats: The reported proportion of spike-specific TCRs targeting unmutated variant regions was nearly half.

The rearrangement links TRBV2 to TRBJ2-3; D uncertain. This sequence originates from an adult in good health. Source: peripheral blood, taken on day 0 of AZD1222 vaccination. The CDR3 sequence is CASSAGYAGGTDTQYF. In DNA form, the CDR3 reads TGTGCCAGCAGTGCCGGATACGCAGGTGGCACAGATACGCAGTATTTT.